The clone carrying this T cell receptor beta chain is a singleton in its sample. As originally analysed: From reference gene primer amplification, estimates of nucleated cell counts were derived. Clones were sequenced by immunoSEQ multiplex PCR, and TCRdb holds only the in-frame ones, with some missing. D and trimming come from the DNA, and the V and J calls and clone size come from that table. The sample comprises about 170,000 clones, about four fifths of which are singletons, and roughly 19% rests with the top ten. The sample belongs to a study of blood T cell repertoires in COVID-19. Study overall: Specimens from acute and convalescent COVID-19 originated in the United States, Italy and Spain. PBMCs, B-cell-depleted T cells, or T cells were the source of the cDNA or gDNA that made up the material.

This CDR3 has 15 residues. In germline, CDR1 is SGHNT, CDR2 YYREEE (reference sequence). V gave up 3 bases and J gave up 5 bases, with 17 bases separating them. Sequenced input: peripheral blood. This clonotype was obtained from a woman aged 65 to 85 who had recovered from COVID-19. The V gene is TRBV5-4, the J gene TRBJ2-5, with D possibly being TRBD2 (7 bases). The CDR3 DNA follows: TGTGCCAGCAGCTGGGGAGGGTCACAGGGTGAGACCCAGTACTTC. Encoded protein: CASSWGGSQGETQYF.